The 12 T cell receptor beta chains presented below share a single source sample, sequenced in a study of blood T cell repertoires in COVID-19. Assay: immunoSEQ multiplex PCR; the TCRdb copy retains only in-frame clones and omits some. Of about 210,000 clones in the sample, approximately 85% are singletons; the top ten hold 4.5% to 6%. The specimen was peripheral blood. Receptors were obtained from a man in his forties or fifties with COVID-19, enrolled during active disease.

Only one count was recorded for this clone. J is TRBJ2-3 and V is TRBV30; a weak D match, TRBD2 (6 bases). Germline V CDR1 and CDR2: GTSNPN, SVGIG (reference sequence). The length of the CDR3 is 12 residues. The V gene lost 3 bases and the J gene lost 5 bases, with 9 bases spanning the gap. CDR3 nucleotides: TGTGCCTGGAGCGATAGCGGAGATACGCAGTATTTT. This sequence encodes CAWSDSGDTQYF.

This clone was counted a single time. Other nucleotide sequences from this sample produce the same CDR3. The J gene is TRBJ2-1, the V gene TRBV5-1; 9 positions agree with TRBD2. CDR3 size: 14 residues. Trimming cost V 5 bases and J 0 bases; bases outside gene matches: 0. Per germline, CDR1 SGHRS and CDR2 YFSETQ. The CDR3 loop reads CASSSGSSYNEQFF. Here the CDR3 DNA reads TGCGCCAGCAGTAGCGGGAGCTCCTACAATGAGCAGTTCTTC.

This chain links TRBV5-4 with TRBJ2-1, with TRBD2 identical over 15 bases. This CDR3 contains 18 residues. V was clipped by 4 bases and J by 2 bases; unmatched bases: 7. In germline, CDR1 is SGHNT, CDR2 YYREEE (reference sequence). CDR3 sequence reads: CASSLGLAGGQAYNEQFF. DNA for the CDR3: TGTGCCAGCAGCCTGGGACTAGCGGGGGGACAAGCCTACAATGAGCAGTTCTTC.

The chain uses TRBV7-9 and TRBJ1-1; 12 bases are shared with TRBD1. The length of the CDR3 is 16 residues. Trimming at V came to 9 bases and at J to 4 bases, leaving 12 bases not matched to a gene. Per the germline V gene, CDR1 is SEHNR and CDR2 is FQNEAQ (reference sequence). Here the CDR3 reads CASRPSGQGAGTEAFF. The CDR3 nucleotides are TGTGCCAGTAGACCTTCGGGACAGGGGGCTGGCACTGAAGCTTTCTTT.

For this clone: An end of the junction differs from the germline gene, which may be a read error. DNA for the CDR3: TGCGCCAGCAGTTTGGCCAGCGGGGGAGTAGATACGCAGTATTTT. Protein: CASSLASGGVDTQYF. This chain joins TRBV5-1 and TRBJ2-3, with TRBD2 identical over 8 bases. This CDR3 has 15 residues. Looked up from germline, CDR1 is SGHRS and CDR2 is YFSETQ.

The CDR3 is CASSAPHGTGGTDTQYF. CDR3 coding DNA: TGTGCCAGCAGCGCCCCGCACGGGACAGGGGGCACAGATACGCAGTATTTT. The V call is TRBV9, the J call TRBJ2-3; 10 bases are shared with TRBD1. V shed 3 bases and J 1 base; nucleotides not matched to a gene: 8. The CDR3 totals 17 residues. Germline V gene data show CDR1 as SGDLS and CDR2 as YYNGEE.

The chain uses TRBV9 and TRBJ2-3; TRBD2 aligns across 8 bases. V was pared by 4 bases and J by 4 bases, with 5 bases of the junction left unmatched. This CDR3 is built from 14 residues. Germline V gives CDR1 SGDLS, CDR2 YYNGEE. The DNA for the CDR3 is TGTGCCAGCAGCCCGGGACTAGGTCCAGATACGCAGTATTTT. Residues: CASSPGLGPDTQYF. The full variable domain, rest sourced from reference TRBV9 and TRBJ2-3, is DSGVTQTPKHLITATGQRVTLRCSPRSGDLSVYWYQQSLDQGLQFLIQYYNGEERAKGNILERFSAQQFPDLHSELNLSSLELGDSALYFCASSPGLGPDTQYFGPGTRLTVL.

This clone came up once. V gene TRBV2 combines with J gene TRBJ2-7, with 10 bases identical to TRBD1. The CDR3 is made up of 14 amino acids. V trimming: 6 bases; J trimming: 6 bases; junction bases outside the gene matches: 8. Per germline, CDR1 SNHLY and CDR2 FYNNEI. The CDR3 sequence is CASRLPGQGFEQYF. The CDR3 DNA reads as TGTGCCAGCAGGCTTCCGGGACAGGGGTTCGAGCAGTACTTC.

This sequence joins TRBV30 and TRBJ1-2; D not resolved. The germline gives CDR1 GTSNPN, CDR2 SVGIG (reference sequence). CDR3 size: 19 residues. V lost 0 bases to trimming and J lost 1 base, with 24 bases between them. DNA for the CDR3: TGTGCCTGGAGTGTAACGGGTTTAAGGCGGCAGATGAATAACTATGGCTACACCTTC. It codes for CAWSVTGLRRQMNNYGYTF.

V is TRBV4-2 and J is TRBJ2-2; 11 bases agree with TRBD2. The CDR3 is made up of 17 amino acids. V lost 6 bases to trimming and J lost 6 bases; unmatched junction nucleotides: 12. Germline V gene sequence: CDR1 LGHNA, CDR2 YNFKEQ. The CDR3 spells CASRIALAGAEAGELFF. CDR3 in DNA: TGTGCCAGCAGGATTGCACTAGCGGGGGCGGAGGCCGGGGAGCTGTTTTTT.

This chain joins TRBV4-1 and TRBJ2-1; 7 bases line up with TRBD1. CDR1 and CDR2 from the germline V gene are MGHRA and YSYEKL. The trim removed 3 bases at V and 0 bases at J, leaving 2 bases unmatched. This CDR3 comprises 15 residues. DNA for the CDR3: TGCGCCAGCAGCCAGGACAGGCCCTCCTACAATGAGCAGTTCTTC. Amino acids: CASSQDRPSYNEQFF.

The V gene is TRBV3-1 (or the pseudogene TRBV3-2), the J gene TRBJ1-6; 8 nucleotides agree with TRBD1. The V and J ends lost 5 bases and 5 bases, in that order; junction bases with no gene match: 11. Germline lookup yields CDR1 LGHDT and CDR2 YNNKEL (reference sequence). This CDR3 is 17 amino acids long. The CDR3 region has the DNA TGTGCCAGCAGCAAAAGACAGGGGCTGTTGGATAATTCACCCCTCCACTTT. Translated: CASSKRQGLLDNSPLHF.